The rows below give T cell receptor beta chains drawn from one sample of a study of blood T cell repertoires in COVID-19. Data came from immunoSEQ multiplex PCR; TCRdb stores just in-frame clones and leaves some out. Of about 330,000 clones listed, approximately 88% are singletons. The sequenced sample was peripheral blood. These receptors all stem from a woman aged 50 to 65 with active or convalescent COVID-19. The CDR3 runs from the conserved cysteine through the conserved F or W. D genes are given only for firm matches. Only part of the rows carry a size: once, few, many, or a class if the clone is expanded.

d_gene: TRBD1
abundance: NA
j_gene: TRBJ2-5
v_gene: TRBV5-1
CDR3aa: CASSLGTGYQETQYF
CDR3nt: TGCGCCAGCAGCTTGGGGACAGGGTACCAAGAGACCCAGTACTTC

d_gene: NA
abundance: once
j_gene: TRBJ2-2
v_gene: TRBV6-5
CDR3aa: CASSYKPTGAGELFF
CDR3nt: TGTGCCAGCAGTTACAAACCGACAGGAGCCGGGGAGCTGTTTTTT

d_gene: TRBD1
abundance: NA
j_gene: TRBJ1-2
v_gene: TRBV7-9
CDR3aa: CASSPRTGGYGYTF
CDR3nt: TGTGCCAGCAGCCCACGGACAGGGGGCTATGGCTACACCTTC

d_gene: NA
abundance: NA
j_gene: TRBJ1-2
v_gene: TRBV30
CDR3aa: CAWRSQGHYGYTF
CDR3nt: TGTGCCTGGAGATCACAGGGCCACTATGGCTACACCTTC

d_gene: TRBD1
abundance: NA
j_gene: TRBJ2-7
v_gene: TRBV24-1
CDR3aa: CATSAGTGLSSYEQYF
CDR3nt: TGTGCCACCAGTGCCGGGACAGGCCTTAGCTCCTACGAGCAGTACTTC

d_gene: NA
abundance: NA
j_gene: TRBJ2-7
v_gene: TRBV28
CDR3aa: CASTGRTDSYEQYF
CDR3nt: TGTGCCAGCACCGGACGGACAGACTCCTACGAGCAGTACTTC

d_gene: TRBD1
abundance: NA
j_gene: TRBJ2-4
v_gene: TRBV6-1
CDR3aa: CASSEGTGLNIQYF
CDR3nt: TGTGCCAGCAGTGAAGGGACAGGGCTAAACATTCAGTACTTC

d_gene: TRBD1
abundance: NA
j_gene: TRBJ2-1
v_gene: TRBV18
CDR3aa: CASSPSGQLYNEQFF
CDR3nt: TGTGCCAGCTCACCGTCGGGACAGTTATACAATGAGCAGTTCTTC

d_gene: NA
abundance: NA
j_gene: TRBJ1-1
v_gene: TRBV15
CDR3aa: CATSRGVSKGWPEAFF
CDR3nt: TGTGCCACCAGCAGAGGAGTTAGTAAGGGGTGGCCTGAAGCTTTCTTT

d_gene: NA
abundance: once
j_gene: TRBJ1-6
v_gene: TRBV6-1
CDR3aa: CASSEGGPNSPLHF
CDR3nt: TGTGCCAGCAGTGAGGGGGGGCCTAATTCACCCCTCCACTTT

d_gene: NA
abundance: NA
j_gene: TRBJ2-7
v_gene: TRBV6-5
CDR3aa: CASSYGGRVADEQYF
CDR3nt: TGTGCCAGCAGTTACGGGGGCAGGGTGGCGGACGAGCAGTACTTC

d_gene: NA
abundance: NA
j_gene: TRBJ1-1
v_gene: TRBV7-9
CDR3aa: CASVGGAHTEAFF
CDR3nt: TGTGCCAGCGTTGGGGGGGCTCACACTGAAGCTTTCTTT

d_gene: NA
abundance: NA
j_gene: TRBJ2-1
v_gene: TRBV3-1/TRBV3-2
CDR3aa: CASSQGTGSSYNEQFF
CDR3nt: TGTGCCAGCAGCCAAGGAACGGGAAGCTCCTACAATGAGCAGTTCTTC

d_gene: NA
abundance: few
j_gene: TRBJ2-7
v_gene: TRBV12-3/TRBV12-4
CDR3aa: CASSPGAYEQYF
CDR3nt: TGTGCCAGCAGTCCCGGGGCCTACGAGCAGTACTTC

d_gene: NA
abundance: few
j_gene: TRBJ1-1
v_gene: TRBV6-4
CDR3aa: CASSAGKNTEAFF
CDR3nt: TGTGCCAGCAGTGCGGGGAAGAACACTGAAGCTTTCTTT

d_gene: TRBD1
abundance: NA
j_gene: TRBJ2-6
v_gene: TRBV9
CDR3aa: CASSSQQGALSGANVLTF
CDR3nt: TGTGCCAGCAGCTCCCAACAGGGGGCTCTCTCTGGGGCCAACGTCCTGACTTTC

d_gene: NA
abundance: NA
j_gene: TRBJ2-6
v_gene: TRBV27
CDR3aa: CASSSYSGANVLTF
CDR3nt: TGTGCCAGCAGTTCTTACTCTGGGGCCAACGTCCTGACTTTC

d_gene: TRBD1
abundance: NA
j_gene: TRBJ2-2
v_gene: TRBV11-2
CDR3aa: CASSIGQGATGELFF
CDR3nt: TGTGCCAGCAGCATAGGGCAGGGGGCGACCGGGGAGCTGTTTTTT

d_gene: NA
abundance: NA
j_gene: TRBJ1-2
v_gene: TRBV25-1
CDR3aa: CASSEFGRLKGYTF
CDR3nt: TGTGCCAGCAGTGAATTCGGCCGACTTAAGGGCTACACCTTC

d_gene: NA
abundance: NA
j_gene: TRBJ2-1
v_gene: TRBV24-1
CDR3aa: CATSDPNMNEQFF
CDR3nt: TGTGCCACCAGTGATCCAAACATGAATGAGCAGTTCTTC

d_gene: TRBD1
abundance: NA
j_gene: TRBJ1-3
v_gene: TRBV25-1
CDR3aa: CASSGIGTGGNTIYF
CDR3nt: TGTGCCAGCAGTGGAATAGGGACAGGGGGAAACACCATATATTTT

d_gene: NA
abundance: NA
j_gene: TRBJ1-2
v_gene: TRBV28
CDR3aa: CASSLNGGYYGYTF
CDR3nt: TGTGCCAGCAGTTTAAACGGGGGTTACTATGGCTACACCTTC

d_gene: TRBD1
abundance: NA
j_gene: TRBJ1-2
v_gene: TRBV19
CDR3aa: CASSIQTGPGYGYTF
CDR3nt: TGTGCCAGTAGTATTCAGACAGGGCCAGGCTATGGCTACACCTTC

d_gene: NA
abundance: NA
j_gene: TRBJ1-5
v_gene: TRBV10-2
CDR3aa: CASRPHRETQPQHF
CDR3nt: TGCGCCAGCAGACCCCACAGGGAAACTCAGCCCCAGCATTTT

d_gene: NA
abundance: once
j_gene: TRBJ1-3
v_gene: TRBV5-1
CDR3aa: CASSSTTGYSGNTIYF
CDR3nt: TGCGCCAGCAGCTCGACCACAGGGTACTCTGGAAACACCATATATTTT

d_gene: TRBD1
abundance: NA
j_gene: TRBJ2-1
v_gene: TRBV19
CDR3aa: CASSILPQGDNEQFF
CDR3nt: TGTGCCAGTAGTATTTTGCCACAGGGGGACAATGAGCAGTTCTTC

d_gene: NA
abundance: NA
j_gene: TRBJ1-1
v_gene: TRBV29-1
CDR3aa: CSVSGEFSMNTEAFF
CDR3nt: TGCAGCGTTTCGGGGGAGTTCTCCATGAACACTGAAGCTTTCTTT

d_gene: TRBD2
abundance: once
j_gene: TRBJ2-7
v_gene: TRBV6-5
CDR3aa: CASSVAGEGYEQYF
CDR3nt: TGTGCCAGCAGCGTAGCGGGGGAGGGATACGAGCAGTACTTC

d_gene: NA
abundance: NA
j_gene: TRBJ1-2
v_gene: TRBV28
CDR3aa: CASRRTGQHNYGYTF
CDR3nt: TGTGCCAGCAGACGTACCGGACAGCATAACTATGGCTACACCTTC

d_gene: TRBD1
abundance: NA
j_gene: TRBJ1-1
v_gene: TRBV4-2
CDR3aa: CASSERQGVGTEAFF
CDR3nt: TGTGCCAGCAGCGAAAGACAGGGAGTGGGCACTGAAGCTTTCTTT

d_gene: NA
abundance: NA
j_gene: TRBJ1-2
v_gene: TRBV2
CDR3aa: CASSEEGDGYTF
CDR3nt: TGTGCCAGCAGTGAAGAAGGGGATGGCTACACCTTC

d_gene: TRBD1
abundance: NA
j_gene: TRBJ2-3
v_gene: TRBV5-1
CDR3aa: CASSPGQPTDTQYF
CDR3nt: TGCGCCAGCAGCCCGGGACAGCCCACAGATACGCAGTATTTT

d_gene: TRBD2
abundance: NA
j_gene: TRBJ2-3
v_gene: TRBV19
CDR3aa: CASSKREIGDTQYF
CDR3nt: TGTGCCAGTAGTAAGCGGGAGATAGGGGATACGCAGTATTTT

d_gene: TRBD1
abundance: NA
j_gene: TRBJ1-1
v_gene: TRBV10-3
CDR3aa: CAIRTRDRDEAFF
CDR3nt: TGTGCCATCAGGACCCGGGACAGGGATGAAGCTTTCTTT

d_gene: TRBD1
abundance: NA
j_gene: TRBJ1-5
v_gene: TRBV30
CDR3aa: CACRDRENQPQHF
CDR3nt: TGTGCCTGCCGGGACAGGGAAAATCAGCCCCAGCATTTT

d_gene: TRBD1
abundance: NA
j_gene: TRBJ1-2
v_gene: TRBV3-1/TRBV3-2
CDR3aa: CASSPRVGTGGYGYTF
CDR3nt: TGTGCCAGCAGCCCGAGAGTTGGGACAGGTGGCTATGGCTACACCTTC

d_gene: NA
abundance: NA
j_gene: TRBJ1-4
v_gene: TRBV6-2/TRBV6-3
CDR3aa: CASSYSRGGTNEKLFF
CDR3nt: TGTGCCAGCAGTTACTCGAGAGGAGGAACTAATGAAAAACTGTTTTTT

d_gene: NA
abundance: NA
j_gene: TRBJ1-4
v_gene: TRBV30
CDR3aa: CAWSNEAGVNEKLFF
CDR3nt: TGTGCCTGGTCCAATGAGGCAGGGGTAAATGAAAAACTGTTTTTT

d_gene: NA
abundance: few
j_gene: TRBJ1-6
v_gene: TRBV30
CDR3aa: CALDSSYNSPLHF
CDR3nt: TGTGCCTTGGACAGCTCCTATAATTCACCCCTCCACTTT

d_gene: TRBD1
abundance: once
j_gene: TRBJ2-1
v_gene: TRBV5-5
CDR3aa: CASSVRDRGWEQFF
CDR3nt: TGTGCCAGCAGCGTCCGGGACAGGGGCTGGGAGCAGTTCTTC

d_gene: NA
abundance: NA
j_gene: TRBJ2-2
v_gene: TRBV27
CDR3aa: CASSPGLIGELFF
CDR3nt: TGTGCCAGCAGCCCGGGTCTGATCGGGGAGCTGTTTTTT